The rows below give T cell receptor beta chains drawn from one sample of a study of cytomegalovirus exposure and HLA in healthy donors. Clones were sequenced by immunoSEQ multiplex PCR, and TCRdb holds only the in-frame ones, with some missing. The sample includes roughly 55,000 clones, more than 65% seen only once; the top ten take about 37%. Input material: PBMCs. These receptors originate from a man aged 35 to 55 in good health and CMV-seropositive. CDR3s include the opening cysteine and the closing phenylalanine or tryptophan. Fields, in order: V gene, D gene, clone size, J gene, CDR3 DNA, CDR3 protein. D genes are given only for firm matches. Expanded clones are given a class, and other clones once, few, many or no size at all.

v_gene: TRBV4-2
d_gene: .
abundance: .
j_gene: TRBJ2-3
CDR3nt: TGTGCCAGCAGCCAAGAAGTGGGAGGTAGCACAGATACGCAGTATTTT
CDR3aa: CASSQEVGGSTDTQYF

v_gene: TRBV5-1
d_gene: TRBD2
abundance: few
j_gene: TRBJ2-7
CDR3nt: TGCGCCAGCAGCCTGAACGCGGGGGGGCCTCGAGATTCCTACGAGCAGTACTTC
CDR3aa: CASSLNAGGPRDSYEQYF

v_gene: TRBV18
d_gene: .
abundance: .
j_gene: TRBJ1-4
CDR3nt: TGTGCCAGCTCACCTCGGGGGTCTAATGAAAAACTGTTTTTT
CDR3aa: CASSPRGSNEKLFF

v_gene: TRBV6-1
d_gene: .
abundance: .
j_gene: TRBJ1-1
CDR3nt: TGTGCCAGCAGTGGCACCCCTTCCCAAGAAGGGGGAGCTTTCTTT
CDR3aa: CASSGTPSQEGGAFF

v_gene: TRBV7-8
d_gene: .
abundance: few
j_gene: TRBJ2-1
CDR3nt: TGTGCCAGCAGCGCCCGACAACTGGGTGAGCAGTTCTTC
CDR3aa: CASSARQLGEQFF

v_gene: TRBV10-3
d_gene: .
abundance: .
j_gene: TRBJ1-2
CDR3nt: TGTGCCATCAGTGAGTCGGGGCCACTGGGCTATGGCTACACCTTC
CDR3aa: CAISESGPLGYGYTF

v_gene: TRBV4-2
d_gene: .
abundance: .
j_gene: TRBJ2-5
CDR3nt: TGTGCCAGCAGCCAAGACGCGGGGAGAGGTGAGACCCAGTACTTC
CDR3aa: CASSQDAGRGETQYF

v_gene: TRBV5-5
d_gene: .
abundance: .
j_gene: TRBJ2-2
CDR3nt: TGTGCCAGCAGCTTGGCCGATCAGGTCGGGGAGCTGTTTTTT
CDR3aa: CASSLADQVGELFF

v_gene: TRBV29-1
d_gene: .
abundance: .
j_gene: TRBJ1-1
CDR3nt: TGCAGCGCCATTACAGGGCCCACTGAAGCTTTCTTT
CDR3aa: CSAITGPTEAFF

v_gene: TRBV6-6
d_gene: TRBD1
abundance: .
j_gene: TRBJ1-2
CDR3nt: TGTGCCAGCAGATCACAGGGGTCTGACTATGGCTACACCTTC
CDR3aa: CASRSQGSDYGYTF

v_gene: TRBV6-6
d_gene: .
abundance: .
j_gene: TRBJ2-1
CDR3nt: TGTGCCAGCAGTTGGGGGGACAGTACCTACAATGAGCAGTTCTTC
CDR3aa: CASSWGDSTYNEQFF

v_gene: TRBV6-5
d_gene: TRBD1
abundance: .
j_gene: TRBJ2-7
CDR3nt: TGTGCCAGCAGTTCAGGGCCGGGACAGTGGTTTTACGAGCAGTACTTC
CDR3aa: CASSSGPGQWFYEQYF

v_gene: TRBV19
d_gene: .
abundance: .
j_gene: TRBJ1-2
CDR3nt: TGTGCCAGTAGCGGGTTTGGCTACACCTTC
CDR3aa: CASSGFGYTF

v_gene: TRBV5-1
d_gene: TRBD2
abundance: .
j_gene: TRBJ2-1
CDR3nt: TGCGCCAGCAGCTTGTCTAGCGGGGGTCCAAATGAGCAGTTCTTC
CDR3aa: CASSLSSGGPNEQFF

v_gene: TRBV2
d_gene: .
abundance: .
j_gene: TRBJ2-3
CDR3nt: TGTGCCAGCAGTGAACGACTTTCCACCGATACGCAGTATTTT
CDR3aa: CASSERLSTDTQYF

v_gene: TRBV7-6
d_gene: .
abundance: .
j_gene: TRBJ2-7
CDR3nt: TGTGCCAGCAGCTCCTGGGAAGGGGCTGAGGCCTACGAGCAGTACTTC
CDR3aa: CASSSWEGAEAYEQYF

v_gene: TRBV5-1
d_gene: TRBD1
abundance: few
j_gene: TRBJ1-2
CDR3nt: TGCGCCAGCAGCTCGACAGGGACGGGCGGCTACACCTTC
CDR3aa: CASSSTGTGGYTF

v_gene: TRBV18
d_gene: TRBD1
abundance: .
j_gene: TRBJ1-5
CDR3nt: TGTGCCAGCTCACCACTGACAGGGGGGTATCAGCCCCAGCATTTT
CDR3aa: CASSPLTGGYQPQHF

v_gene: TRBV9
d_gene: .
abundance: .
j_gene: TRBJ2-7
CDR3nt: TGTGCCAGTCGAGGGCGACATCACTACGAGCAGTACTTC
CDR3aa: CASRGRHHYEQYF

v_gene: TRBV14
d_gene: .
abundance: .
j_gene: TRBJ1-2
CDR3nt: TGTGCCAGCAGCCAAGCAGGCCCCTCTAACTATGGCTACACCTTC
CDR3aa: CASSQAGPSNYGYTF

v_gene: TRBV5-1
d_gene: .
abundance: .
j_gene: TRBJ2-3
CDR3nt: TGCGCCTCGAGGGGGGGGATCGGCACAGATACGCAGTATTTT
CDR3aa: CASRGGIGTDTQYF

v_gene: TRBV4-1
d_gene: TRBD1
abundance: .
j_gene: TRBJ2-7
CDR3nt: TGCGCCAGCAGCGTCCGGGACAGGGGGGCGAACGAGCAGTACTTC
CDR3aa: CASSVRDRGANEQYF

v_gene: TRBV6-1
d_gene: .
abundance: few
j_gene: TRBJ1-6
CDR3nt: TGTGCCAGCAGTGAGAGGATCGCAGGGGAGAGCTCCTATAATTCACCCCTCCACTTT
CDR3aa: CASSERIAGESSYNSPLHF

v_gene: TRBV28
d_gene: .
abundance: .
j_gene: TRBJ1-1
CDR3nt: TGTGCCAGCAGTTTTCGGAGGAACACTGAAGCTTTCTTT
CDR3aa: CASSFRRNTEAFF

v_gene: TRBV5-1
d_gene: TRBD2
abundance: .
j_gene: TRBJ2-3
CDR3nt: TGCGCCAGCAGCTTTTGGGGGGGGAGCACAGATACGCAGTATTTT
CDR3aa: CASSFWGGSTDTQYF

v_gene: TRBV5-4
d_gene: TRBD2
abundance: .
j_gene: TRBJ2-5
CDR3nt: TGTGCCAGCAGCTTGGAGGGACTAGCGGCCCAAGAGACCCAGTACTTC
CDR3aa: CASSLEGLAAQETQYF

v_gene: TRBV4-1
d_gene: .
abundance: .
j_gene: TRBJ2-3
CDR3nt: TGCGCCAGCAGCCAAGATCTAGGGGGTTTGGTTGGGGTGAGGACAGATACGCAGTATTTT
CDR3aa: CASSQDLGGLVGVRTDTQYF

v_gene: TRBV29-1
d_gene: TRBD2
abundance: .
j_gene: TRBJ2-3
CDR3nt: TGCAGCGTTGCAAGCGGGGGGGCCGAAGATACGCAGTATTTT
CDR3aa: CSVASGGAEDTQYF

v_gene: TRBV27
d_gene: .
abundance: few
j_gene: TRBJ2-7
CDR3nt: TGTGCCAGCACCATGGAGGGGAACGAGCAGTACTTC
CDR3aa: CASTMEGNEQYF

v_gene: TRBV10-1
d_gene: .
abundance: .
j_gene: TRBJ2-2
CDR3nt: TGCGCCAGCAGTGGGTCAGGGAGGCGGGAGCTGTTTTTT
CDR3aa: CASSGSGRRELFF

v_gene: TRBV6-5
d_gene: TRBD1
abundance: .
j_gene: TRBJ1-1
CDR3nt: TGTGCCAGCAGCTACCGGCCGACAGGGGTTATTCGGGAAGCTTTCTTT
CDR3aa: CASSYRPTGVIREAFF

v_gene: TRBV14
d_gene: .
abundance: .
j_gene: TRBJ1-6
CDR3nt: TGTGCCAGCAGCCCACGGTACGGCGGCTCAAGACTCCACTTT
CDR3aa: CASSPRYGGSRLHF

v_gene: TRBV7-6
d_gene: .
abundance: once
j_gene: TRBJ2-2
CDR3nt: TGTGCCAGCAGCCCTACGGTAATCACCGGGGAGCTGTTTTTT
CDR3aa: CASSPTVITGELFF

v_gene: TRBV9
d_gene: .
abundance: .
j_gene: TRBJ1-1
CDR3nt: TGTGCCAGCAGCGTAGGCCAGGGAATGAACACTGAAGCTTTCTTT
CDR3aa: CASSVGQGMNTEAFF

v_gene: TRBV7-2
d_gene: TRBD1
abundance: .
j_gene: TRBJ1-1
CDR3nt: TGTGCCAGCAGCTTAGATAGCCAGGGGGAGGCTGAAGCTTTCTTT
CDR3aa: CASSLDSQGEAEAFF

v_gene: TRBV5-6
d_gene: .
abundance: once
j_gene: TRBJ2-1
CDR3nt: TGTGCCAGCAGCTTGGGAGCGCCAATACATTACAATGAGCAGTTCTTC
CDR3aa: CASSLGAPIHYNEQFF

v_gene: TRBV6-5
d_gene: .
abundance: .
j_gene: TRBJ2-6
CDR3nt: TGTGCCAGCTGGTGGCCTGGGGCCAACGTCCTGACTTTC
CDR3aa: CASWWPGANVLTF

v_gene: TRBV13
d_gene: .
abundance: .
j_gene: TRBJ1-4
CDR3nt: TGTGCCAGCACCAAAGCTTCCCGATACCTCAGGGAAAAACTGTTTTTT
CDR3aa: CASTKASRYLREKLFF

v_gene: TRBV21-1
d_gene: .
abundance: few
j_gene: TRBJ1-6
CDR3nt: TGTGCCAGCAGCAAAGCGAAACAGGGAAATTCACCCCTCCACTTT
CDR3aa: CASSKAKQGNSPLHF

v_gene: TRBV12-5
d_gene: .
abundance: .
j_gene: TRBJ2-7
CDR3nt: TGTGCTAGTGGGACAGGCTACGAGCAGTACTTC
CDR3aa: CASGTGYEQYF

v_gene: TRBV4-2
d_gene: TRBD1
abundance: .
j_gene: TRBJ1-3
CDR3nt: TGTGCCAGCAGCCAAGTGGGACAGGAAAACACCATATATTTT
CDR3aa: CASSQVGQENTIYF

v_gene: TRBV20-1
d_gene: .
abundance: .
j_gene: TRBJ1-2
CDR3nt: TGCAGTGCTAGTACACCTGATGGCTACACCTTC
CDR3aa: CSASTPDGYTF

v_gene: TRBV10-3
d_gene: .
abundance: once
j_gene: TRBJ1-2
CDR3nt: TGTGCCATCAGTGAGGGGCAGGGATATGGCTACACCTTC
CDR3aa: CAISEGQGYGYTF

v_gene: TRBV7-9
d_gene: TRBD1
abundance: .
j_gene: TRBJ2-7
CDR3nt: TGTGCCAGCAGTCGGACAGGGGACAACGAGCAGTACTTC
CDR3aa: CASSRTGDNEQYF

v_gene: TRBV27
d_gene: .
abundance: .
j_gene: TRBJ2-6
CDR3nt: TGTGCCAGCAGTCAGGGTCTTCTGCCCCCTGGGGCCAACGTCCTGACTTTC
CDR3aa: CASSQGLLPPGANVLTF

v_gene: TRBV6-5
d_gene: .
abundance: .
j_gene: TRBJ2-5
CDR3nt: TGTGCCAGCAGCAGCCCTAGCGTAAGAGAGACCCAGTACTTC
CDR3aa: CASSSPSVRETQYF

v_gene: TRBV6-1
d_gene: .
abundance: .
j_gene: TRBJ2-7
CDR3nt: TGTGCCAGCACCGAAGGAACAGGCTCCTACGAGCAGTACTTC
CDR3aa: CASTEGTGSYEQYF

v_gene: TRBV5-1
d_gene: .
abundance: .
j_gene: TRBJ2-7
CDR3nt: TGCGCCAGCAGCTCCGAACTCTACGAGCAGTACTTC
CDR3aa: CASSSELYEQYF

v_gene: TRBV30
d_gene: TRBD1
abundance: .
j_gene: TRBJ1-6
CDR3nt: TGTGCCTGGAGTGCCGGGACAGATAATTCACCCCTCCACTTT
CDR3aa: CAWSAGTDNSPLHF

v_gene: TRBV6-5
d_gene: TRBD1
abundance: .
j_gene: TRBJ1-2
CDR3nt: TGTGCCAGCAGTTCTACGGGACAGGGGATAAGTGGCTACACCTTC
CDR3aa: CASSSTGQGISGYTF

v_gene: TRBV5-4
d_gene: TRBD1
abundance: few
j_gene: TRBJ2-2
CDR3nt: TGTGCCAGCAGCCGGGGACAGGGAGGCACCGGGGAGCTGTTTTTT
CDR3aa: CASSRGQGGTGELFF

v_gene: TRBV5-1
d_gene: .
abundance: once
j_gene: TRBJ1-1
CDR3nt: TGCGCCAGCAGCTTGGACACCTCGAACACTGAAGCTTTCTTT
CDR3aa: CASSLDTSNTEAFF

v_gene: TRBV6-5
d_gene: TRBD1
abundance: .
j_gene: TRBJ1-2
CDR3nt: TGTGCCAGCAGCACCGGGACAGGACTGCCCTACTTC
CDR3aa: CASSTGTGLPYF